This TCR beta chain is drawn from a study of lymphopenia after photon versus proton radiotherapy. Findings and caveats of the study: Photon-treated patients lost naive T cells and TCR diversity; proton-treated stayed stable.

The CDR3 extends over 15 amino acids. Germline V gene lookup returns CDR1 MGHRA and CDR2 YSYEKL. The J segment lost 3 bases and the V segment lost 1 base, leaving 4 bases of the junction unmatched. Notes on this clone: Its antigen is not known.

Measured with immunoSEQ multiplex PCR; TCRdb has only the in-frame clones, and not every one. The sample consists of approximately 8,100 clones, around 90% of them appearing once. The source is an elderly man with cholangiocarcinoma. V usage is TRBV4-1 and J usage is TRBJ1-1; TRBD1 agrees at 8 bases. The material was peripheral blood, obtained from a patient treated with photon-based radiotherapy. The CDR3 region is CASSQADRDYTEAFF. CDR3 sequence (DNA): TGCGCCAGCAGCCAAGCGGACAGGGACTACACTGAAGCTTTCTTT.